A single sample is the source of the 3 T cell receptor beta chains below, sequenced in a study of shared clonotypes between healthy human individuals. TCRdb's table, derived via immunoSEQ multiplex PCR, lists solely in-frame clones and lacks some. Here the sample spans nearly 1 million clones, approximately 80% being singletons. Sequencing used memory CD4+ T cells sorted from blood. Subset denoted: CD45RA-negative fraction. The receptors were gathered from a man aged 18 to 29 in good health.

J is TRBJ1-1 and V is TRBV19; D gene unclear. V gave up 7 bases and J gave up 1 base, with 10 bases separating them. The CDR3 loop spans 13 amino acids. Germline CDR1 LNHDA, CDR2 SQIVND (reference sequence). CDR3 residues: CASTVQRNTEAFF. Written as DNA, the CDR3 is TGTGCCAGTACCGTTCAGAGGAACACTGAAGCTTTCTTT. Supplemented by reference TRBV19 and TRBJ1-1, the full variable domain reads DGGITQSPKYLFRKEGQNVTLSCEQNLNHDAMYWYRQDPGQGLRLIYYSQIVNDFQKGDIAEGYSVSREKKESFPLTVTSAQKNPTAFYLCASTVQRNTEAFFGQGTRLTVV.

This clone was picked up a small number of times. The same CDR3 is also encoded by other DNA sequences in this sample. The rearrangement uses TRBV7-2 and TRBJ1-1; weak D call: TRBD1 (5 bases). The CDR3 contains 14 residues. CDR1 and CDR2 from the germline V gene are SGHTA and FQGNSA. Trimming pared 5 bases from V and 4 bases from J, leaving 14 bases between. This CDR3 reads CASSPLGGATEAFF. Here the CDR3 DNA reads TGTGCCAGCAGCCCCTTGGGGGGTGCCACTGAAGCTTTCTTT.

The rearrangement joins TRBV6-6 to TRBJ1-2; D may be TRBD1 (6 bases). The CDR3 contains 14 residues. V was pared by 4 bases and J by 4 bases, with 13 bases between. CDR1 and CDR2 (germline): MNHNY, SVGAGI (reference sequence). The CDR3 coding sequence is TGTGCCAGCAGTTCACAGGGTCTGGCCTATGGCTACACCTTC. It specifies CASSSQGLAYGYTF.